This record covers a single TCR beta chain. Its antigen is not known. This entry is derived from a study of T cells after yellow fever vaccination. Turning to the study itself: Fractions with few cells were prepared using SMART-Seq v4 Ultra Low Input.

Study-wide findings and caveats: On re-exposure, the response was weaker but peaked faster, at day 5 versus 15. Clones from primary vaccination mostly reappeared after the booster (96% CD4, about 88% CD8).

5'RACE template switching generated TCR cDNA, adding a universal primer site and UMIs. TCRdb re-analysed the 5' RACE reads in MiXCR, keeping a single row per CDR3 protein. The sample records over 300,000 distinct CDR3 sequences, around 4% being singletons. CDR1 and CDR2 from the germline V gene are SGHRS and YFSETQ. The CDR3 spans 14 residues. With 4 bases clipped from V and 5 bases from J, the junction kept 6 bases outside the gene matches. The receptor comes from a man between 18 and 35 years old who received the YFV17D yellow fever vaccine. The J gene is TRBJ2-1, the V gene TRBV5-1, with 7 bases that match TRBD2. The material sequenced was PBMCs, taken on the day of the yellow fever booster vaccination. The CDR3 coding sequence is TGCGCCAGCAGCCCCCCGGCGGGGGACAATGAGCAGTTCTTC. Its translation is CASSPPAGDNEQFF.